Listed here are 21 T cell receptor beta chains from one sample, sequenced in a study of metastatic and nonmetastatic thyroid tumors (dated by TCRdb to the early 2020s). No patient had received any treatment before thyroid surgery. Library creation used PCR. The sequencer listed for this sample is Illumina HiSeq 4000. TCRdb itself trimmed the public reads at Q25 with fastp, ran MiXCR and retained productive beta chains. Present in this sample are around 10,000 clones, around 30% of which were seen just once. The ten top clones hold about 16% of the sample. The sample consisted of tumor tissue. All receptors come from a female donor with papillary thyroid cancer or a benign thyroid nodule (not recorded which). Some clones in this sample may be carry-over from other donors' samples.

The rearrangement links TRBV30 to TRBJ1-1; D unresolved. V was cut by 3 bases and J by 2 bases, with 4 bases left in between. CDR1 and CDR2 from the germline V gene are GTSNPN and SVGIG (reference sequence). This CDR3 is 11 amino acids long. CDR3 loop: CAWRGNTEAFF. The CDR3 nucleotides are TGTGCCTGGAGAGGTAACACTGAAGCTTTCTTT.

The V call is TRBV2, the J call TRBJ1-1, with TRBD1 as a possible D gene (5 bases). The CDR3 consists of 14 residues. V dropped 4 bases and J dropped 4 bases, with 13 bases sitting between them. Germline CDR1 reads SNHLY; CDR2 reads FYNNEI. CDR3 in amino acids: CASSAQAQGTEAFF. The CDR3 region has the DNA TGTGCCAGCAGTGCACAGGCGCAGGGCACTGAAGCTTTCTTT.

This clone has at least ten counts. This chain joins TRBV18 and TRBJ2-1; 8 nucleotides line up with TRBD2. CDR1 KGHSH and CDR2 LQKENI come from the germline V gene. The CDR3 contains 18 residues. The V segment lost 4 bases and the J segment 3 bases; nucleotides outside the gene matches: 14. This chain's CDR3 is CASSRGTLSGRGYNEQFF. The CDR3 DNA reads TGTGCCAGCTCACGCGGAACACTGAGCGGGAGAGGCTACAATGAGCAGTTCTTC.

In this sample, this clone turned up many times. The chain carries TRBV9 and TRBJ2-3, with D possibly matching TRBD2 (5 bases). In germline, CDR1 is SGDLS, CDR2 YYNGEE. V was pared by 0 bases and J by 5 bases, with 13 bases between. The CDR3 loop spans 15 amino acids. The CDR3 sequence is CASSVVEGSGDTQYF. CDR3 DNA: TGTGCCAGCAGCGTAGTAGAGGGTTCTGGAGATACGCAGTATTTT.

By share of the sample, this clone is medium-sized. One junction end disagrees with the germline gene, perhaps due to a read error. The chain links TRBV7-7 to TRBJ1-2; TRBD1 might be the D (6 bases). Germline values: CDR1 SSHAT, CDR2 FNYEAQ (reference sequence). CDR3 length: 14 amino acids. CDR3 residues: CASSFGGGAEGYTF. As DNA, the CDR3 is TGTGCTAGCAGCTTTGGTGGGGGCGCGGAAGGCTACACCTTC. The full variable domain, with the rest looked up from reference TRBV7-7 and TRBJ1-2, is GAGVSQSPRYKVTKRGQDVTLRCDPISSHATLYWYQQALGQGPEFLTYFNYEAQPDKSGLPSDRFSAERPEGSISTLTIQRTEQRDSAMYRCASSFGGGAEGYTFGSGTRLTVV.

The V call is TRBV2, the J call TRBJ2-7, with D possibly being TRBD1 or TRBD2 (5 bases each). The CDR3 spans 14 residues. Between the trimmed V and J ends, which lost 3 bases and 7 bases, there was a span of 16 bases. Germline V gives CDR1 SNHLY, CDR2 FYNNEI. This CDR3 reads CASSEGQEAEEQYF. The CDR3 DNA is TGTGCCAGCAGTGAGGGGCAGGAGGCAGAGGAGCAGTACTTC.

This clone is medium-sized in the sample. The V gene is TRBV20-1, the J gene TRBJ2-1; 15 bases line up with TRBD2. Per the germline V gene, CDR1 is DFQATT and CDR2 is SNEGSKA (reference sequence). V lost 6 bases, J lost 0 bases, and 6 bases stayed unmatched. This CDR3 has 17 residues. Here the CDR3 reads CSAVGTSGRISYNEQFF. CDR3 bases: TGCAGTGCGGTCGGGACTAGCGGGAGGATCTCCTACAATGAGCAGTTCTTC.

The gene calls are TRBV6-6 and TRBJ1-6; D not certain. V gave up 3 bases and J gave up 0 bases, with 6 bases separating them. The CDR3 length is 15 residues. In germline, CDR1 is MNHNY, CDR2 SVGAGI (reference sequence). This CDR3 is CASSYASSYNSPLHF. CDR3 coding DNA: TGTGCCAGCAGTTATGCAAGCTCCTATAATTCACCCCTCCACTTT.

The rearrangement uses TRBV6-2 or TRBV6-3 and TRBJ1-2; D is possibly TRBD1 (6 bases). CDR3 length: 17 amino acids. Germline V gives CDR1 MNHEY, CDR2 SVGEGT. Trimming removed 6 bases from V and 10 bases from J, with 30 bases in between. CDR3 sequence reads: CASSTNVPTLRGRVYTF. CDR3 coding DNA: TGTGCCAGCAGCACCAACGTACCGACCCTCCGGGGGCGCGTCTACACCTTC.

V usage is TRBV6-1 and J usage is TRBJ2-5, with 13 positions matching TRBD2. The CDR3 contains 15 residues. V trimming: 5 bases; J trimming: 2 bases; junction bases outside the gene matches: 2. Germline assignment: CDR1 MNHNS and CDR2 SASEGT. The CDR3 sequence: CASSKLAGGQETQYF. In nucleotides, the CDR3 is TGTGCCAGCAGTAAACTAGCGGGAGGGCAAGAGACCCAGTACTTC.

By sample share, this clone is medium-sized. The CDR3 protein is CSADPPRQVRNEQFF. The CDR3 DNA sequence: TGCAGTGCGGACCCCCCTAGACAGGTGAGGAATGAGCAGTTCTTC. The V gene is TRBV20-1, the J gene TRBJ2-1; D perhaps matches TRBD1 (6 bases). The CDR3 totals 15 residues. Germline CDR1 DFQATT, CDR2 SNEGSKA (reference sequence). The V and J ends lost 6 bases and 7 bases respectively, with 22 bases between them.

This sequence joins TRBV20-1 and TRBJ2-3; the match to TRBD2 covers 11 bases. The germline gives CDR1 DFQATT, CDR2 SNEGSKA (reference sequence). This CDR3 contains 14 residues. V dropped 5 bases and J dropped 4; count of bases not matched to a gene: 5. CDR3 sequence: CSAYSGREADTQYF. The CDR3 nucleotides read TGCAGTGCTTATAGCGGGAGGGAGGCAGATACGCAGTATTTT.

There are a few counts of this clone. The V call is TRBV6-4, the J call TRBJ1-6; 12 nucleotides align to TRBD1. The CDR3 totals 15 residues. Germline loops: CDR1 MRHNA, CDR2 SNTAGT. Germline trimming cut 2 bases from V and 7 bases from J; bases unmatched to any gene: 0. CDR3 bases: TGTGCCAGCAGTGACGGGACAGGGGGCAATTCACCCCTCCACTTT. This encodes CASSDGTGGNSPLHF.

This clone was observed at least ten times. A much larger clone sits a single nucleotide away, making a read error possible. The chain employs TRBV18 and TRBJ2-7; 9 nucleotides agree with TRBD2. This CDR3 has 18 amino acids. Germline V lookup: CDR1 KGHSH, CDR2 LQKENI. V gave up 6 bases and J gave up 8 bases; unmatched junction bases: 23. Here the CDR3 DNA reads TGTGCCAGCTCCCTCCCGGGACGGGACCTAGCGGGACCCGAACAGCAGTACTTC. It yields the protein CASSLPGRDLAGPEQQYF.

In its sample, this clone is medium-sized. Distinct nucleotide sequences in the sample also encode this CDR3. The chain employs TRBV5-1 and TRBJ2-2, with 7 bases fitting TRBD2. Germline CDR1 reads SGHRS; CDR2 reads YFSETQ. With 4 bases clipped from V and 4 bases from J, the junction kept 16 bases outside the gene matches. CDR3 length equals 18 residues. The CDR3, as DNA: TGCGCCAGCAGCCAAAAACCGGCGGGAGATGGGGCCACCGGGGAGCTGTTTTTT. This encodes CASSQKPAGDGATGELFF.

The CDR3 here is CASYPFGGTDTQYF. The CDR3 DNA sequence: TGCGCCAGCTACCCATTTGGGGGAACAGATACGCAGTATTTT. The V and J genes are TRBV5-1 and TRBJ2-3; either TRBD1 or TRBD2 may supply D (5 bases each). The CDR3 length is 14 residues. The V gene's germline CDR1 is SGHRS and CDR2 YFSETQ. The germline V and J ends were trimmed by 7 bases and 3 bases, with 15 bases remaining between them.

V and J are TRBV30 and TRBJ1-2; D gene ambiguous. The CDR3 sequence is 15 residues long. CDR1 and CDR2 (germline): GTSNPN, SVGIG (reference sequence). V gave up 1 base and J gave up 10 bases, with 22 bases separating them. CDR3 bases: TGTGCCTGGAGTGCCCTAAAAAGGACCTTCGATGTCTACACCTTC. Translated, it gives CAWSALKRTFDVYTF.

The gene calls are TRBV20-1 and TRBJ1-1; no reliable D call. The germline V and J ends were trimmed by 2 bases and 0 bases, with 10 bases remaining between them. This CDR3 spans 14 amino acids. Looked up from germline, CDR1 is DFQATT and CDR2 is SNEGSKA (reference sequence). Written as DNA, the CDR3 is TGCAGTGCTAGACAGTCCCCTATGAACACTGAAGCTTTCTTT. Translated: CSARQSPMNTEAFF.

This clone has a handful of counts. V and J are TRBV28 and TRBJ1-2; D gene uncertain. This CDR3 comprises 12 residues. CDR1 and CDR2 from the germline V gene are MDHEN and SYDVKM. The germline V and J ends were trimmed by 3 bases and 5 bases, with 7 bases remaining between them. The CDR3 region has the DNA TGTGCCAGCAGTTTTTCGGGGTATGGCTACACCTTC. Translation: CASSFSGYGYTF.

The chain's CDR3 is CASSTGTANTEAFF. CDR3 sequence (DNA): TGCGCCAGCAGCACTGGGACGGCGAACACTGAAGCTTTCTTT. This chain uses TRBV5-1 with TRBJ1-1; maybe TRBD1 (5 bases). Germline CDR1 reads SGHRS; CDR2 reads YFSETQ. Between the trimmed V and J ends, which lost 4 bases and 1 base, there was a span of 11 bases. The CDR3 is 14 residues long.

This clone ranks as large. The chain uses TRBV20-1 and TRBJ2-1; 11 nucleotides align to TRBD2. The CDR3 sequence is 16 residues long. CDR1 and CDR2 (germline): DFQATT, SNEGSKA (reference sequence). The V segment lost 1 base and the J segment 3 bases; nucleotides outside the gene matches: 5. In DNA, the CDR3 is TGCAGTGCTAGAGTCCTAGCGGGGGGACACTACAATGAGCAGTTCTTC. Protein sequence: CSARVLAGGHYNEQFF.